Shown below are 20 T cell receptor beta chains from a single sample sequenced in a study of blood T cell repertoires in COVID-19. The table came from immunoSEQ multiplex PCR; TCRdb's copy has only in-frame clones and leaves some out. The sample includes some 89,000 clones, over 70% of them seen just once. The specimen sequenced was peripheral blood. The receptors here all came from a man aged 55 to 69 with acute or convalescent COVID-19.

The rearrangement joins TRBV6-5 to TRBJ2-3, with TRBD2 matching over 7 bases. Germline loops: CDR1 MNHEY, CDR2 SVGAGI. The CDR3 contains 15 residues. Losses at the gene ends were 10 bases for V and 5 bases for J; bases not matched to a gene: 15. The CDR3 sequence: CATSQIGGREDTQYF. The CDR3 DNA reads TGTGCCACCTCCCAAATCGGGGGGAGGGAAGATACGCAGTATTTT.

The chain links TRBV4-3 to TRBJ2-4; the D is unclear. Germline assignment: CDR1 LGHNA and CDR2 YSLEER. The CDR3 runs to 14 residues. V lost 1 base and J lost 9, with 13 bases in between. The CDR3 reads CASSQGAKDRIQYF. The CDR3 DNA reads TGCGCCAGCAGCCAAGGGGCGAAGGATCGCATTCAGTACTTC.

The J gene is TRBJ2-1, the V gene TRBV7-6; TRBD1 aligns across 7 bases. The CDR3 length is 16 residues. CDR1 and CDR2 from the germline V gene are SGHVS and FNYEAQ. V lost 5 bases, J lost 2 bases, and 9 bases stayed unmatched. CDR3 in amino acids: CASSNRQGQTYNEQFF. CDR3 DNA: TGTGCCAGCAGCAACCGACAGGGACAAACCTACAATGAGCAGTTCTTC.

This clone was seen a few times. The CDR3 loop reads CASSPYLQGNTGELFF. In DNA form, the CDR3 reads TGTGCCAGCAGCCCATACCTACAGGGTAACACCGGGGAGCTGTTTTTT. The rearrangement joins TRBV9 to TRBJ2-2; D is perhaps TRBD1 (6 bases). Between the trimmed V and J ends, which lost 4 bases and 2 bases, there was a span of 15 bases. This CDR3 spans 16 amino acids. The germline V gene has CDR1 SGDLS and CDR2 YYNGEE.

CDR3 protein: CASSLSWWQGRANYGYTF. The CDR3 nucleotides are TGTGCCAGCAGTTTATCGTGGTGGCAGGGGCGAGCTAACTATGGCTACACCTTC. The chain combines TRBV27 with TRBJ1-2, with TRBD1 as a possible D gene (6 bases). CDR1 is MNHEY and CDR2 is SMNVEV in the germline V gene (reference sequence). The CDR3 contains 18 residues. Between the trimmed V and J ends, which lost 0 bases and 0 bases, there was a span of 17 bases.

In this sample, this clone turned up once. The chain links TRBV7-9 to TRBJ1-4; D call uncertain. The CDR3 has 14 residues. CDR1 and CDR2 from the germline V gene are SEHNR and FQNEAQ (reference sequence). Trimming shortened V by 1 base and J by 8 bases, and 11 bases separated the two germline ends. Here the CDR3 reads CASSLGGSWEKLFF. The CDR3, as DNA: TGTGCCAGCAGCTTAGGAGGGAGTTGGGAAAAACTGTTTTTT.

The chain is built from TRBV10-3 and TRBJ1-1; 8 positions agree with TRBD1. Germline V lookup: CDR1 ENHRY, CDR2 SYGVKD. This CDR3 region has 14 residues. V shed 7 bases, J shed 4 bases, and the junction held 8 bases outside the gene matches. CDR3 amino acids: CAINDRGSGTEAFF. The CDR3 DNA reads TGTGCCATCAACGACAGGGGATCAGGCACTGAAGCTTTCTTT.

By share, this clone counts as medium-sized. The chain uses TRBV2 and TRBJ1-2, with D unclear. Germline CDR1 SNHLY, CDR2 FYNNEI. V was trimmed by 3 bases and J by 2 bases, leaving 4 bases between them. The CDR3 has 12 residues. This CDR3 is CASSDLNYGYTF. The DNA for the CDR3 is TGTGCCAGCAGTGACTTAAACTATGGCTACACCTTC.

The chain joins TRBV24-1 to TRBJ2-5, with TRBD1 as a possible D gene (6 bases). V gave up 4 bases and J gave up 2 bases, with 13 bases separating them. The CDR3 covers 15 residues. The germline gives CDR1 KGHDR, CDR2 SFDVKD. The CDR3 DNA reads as TGTGCCACCAGTGAAGGTCGGACAGAACAAGAGACCCAGTACTTC. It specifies CATSEGRTEQETQYF.

CDR3: CASSLTGGSNQPQHF. CDR3 nucleotide sequence: TGTGCCAGCAGTTTAACCGGGGGTAGCAATCAGCCCCAGCATTTT. The J gene is TRBJ1-5, the V gene TRBV6-2 or TRBV6-3; TRBD1 is a possible D gene (5 bases). CDR3 length: 15 amino acids. From germline, CDR1 is MNHEY and CDR2 SVGEGT. The germline V and J ends were trimmed by 4 bases and 0 bases, with 10 bases remaining between them.

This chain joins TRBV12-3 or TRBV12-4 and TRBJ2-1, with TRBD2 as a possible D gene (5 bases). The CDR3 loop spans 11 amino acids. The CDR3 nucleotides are TGTGCGCTCAGACGGAGGAATGAGCAGTTCTTC. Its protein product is CALRRRNEQFF.

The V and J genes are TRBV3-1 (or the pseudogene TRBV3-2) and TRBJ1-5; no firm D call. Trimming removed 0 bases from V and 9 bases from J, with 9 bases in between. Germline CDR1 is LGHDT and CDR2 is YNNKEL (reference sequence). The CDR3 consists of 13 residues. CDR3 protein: CASSQEPARPQHF. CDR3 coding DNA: TGTGCCAGCAGCCAAGAGCCCGCGAGGCCCCAGCATTTT.

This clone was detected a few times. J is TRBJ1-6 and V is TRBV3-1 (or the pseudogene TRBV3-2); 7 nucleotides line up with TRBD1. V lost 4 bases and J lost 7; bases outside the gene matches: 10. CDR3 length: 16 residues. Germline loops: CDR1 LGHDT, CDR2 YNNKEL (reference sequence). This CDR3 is CASSPRGTATNSPLHF. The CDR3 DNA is TGTGCCAGCAGCCCACGGGGGACAGCAACGAATTCACCCCTCCACTTT.

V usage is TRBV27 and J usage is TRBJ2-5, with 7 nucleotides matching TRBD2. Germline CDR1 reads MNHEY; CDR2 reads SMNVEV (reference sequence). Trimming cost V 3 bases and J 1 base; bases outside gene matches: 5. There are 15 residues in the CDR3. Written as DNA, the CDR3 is TGTGCCAGCAGTTTTCGGGGGGAGATCCAAGAGACCCAGTACTTC. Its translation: CASSFRGEIQETQYF.

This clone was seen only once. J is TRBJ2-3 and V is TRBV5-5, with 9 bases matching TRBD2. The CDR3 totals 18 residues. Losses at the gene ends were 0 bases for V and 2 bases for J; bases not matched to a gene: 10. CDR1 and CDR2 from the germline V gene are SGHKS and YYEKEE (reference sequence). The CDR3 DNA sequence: TGTGCCAGCAGCTTGGAGGCTAGCGGGGCTTTTTACACAGATACGCAGTATTTT. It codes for CASSLEASGAFYTDTQYF. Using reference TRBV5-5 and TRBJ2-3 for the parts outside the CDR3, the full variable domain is DAGVTQSPTHLIKTRGQQVTLRCSPISGHKSVSWYQQVLGQGPQFIFQYYEKEERGRGNFPDRFSARQFPNYSSELNVNALLLGDSALYLCASSLEASGAFYTDTQYFGPGTRLTVL.

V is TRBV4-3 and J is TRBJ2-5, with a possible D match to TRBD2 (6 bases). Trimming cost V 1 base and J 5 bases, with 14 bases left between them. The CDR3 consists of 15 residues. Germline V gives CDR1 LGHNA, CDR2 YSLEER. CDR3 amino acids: CASSQGRAGAETQYF. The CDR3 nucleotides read TGCGCCAGCAGCCAAGGGAGGGCAGGCGCGGAGACCCAGTACTTC.

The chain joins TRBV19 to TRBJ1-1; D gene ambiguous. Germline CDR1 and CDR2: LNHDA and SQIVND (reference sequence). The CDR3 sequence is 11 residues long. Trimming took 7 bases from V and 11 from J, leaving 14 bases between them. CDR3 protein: CASKDQWLAFF. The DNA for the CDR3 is TGTGCCAGTAAAGATCAGTGGTTGGCTTTCTTT.

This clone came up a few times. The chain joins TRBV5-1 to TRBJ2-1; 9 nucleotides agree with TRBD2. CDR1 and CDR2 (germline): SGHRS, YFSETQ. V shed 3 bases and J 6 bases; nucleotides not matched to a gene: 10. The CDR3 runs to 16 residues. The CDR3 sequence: CASSSGAGGERNEQFF. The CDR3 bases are TGCGCCAGCAGCTCCGGAGCGGGAGGAGAACGCAATGAGCAGTTCTTC.

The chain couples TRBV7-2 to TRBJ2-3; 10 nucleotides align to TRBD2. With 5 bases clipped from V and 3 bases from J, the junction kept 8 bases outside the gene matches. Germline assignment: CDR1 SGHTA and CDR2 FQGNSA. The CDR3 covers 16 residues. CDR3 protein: CASSPGLAGGTDTQYF. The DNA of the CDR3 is TGTGCCAGCAGCCCCGGATTAGCGGGGGGTACAGATACGCAGTATTTT.

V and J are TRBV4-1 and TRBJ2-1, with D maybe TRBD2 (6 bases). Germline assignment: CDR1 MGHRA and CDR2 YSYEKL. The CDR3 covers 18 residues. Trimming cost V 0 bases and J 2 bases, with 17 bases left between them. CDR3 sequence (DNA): TGCGCCAGCAGCCAAGAGAACGGGCCGGGGGTCCCCTACAATGAGCAGTTCTTC. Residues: CASSQENGPGVPYNEQFF.